This entry features one T cell receptor (beta chain) sequence. What it binds is not known. The data were obtained in a study of PD-1 blockade in classical Hodgkin lymphoma. Sequencing was performed with immunoSEQ multiplex PCR; in TCRdb, only in-frame clones are kept and a portion is missing. The data show 28,000 or so clones, about 82% seen once. Time point noted: cycle 4 day 1 (C4D1), after less than 7 weeks of nivolumab. Every patient was affected by relapse after autologous stem cell transplantation, while exposure to brentuximab vedotin was not uniform. Study-wide points: The baseline diversity of complete responders showed similarity to that of newly diagnosed patients. Only CD4+ TCR diversity, not CD8+, had risen significantly by C4D1.

Trimming cost V 2 bases and J 10 bases, with 15 bases left between them. This CDR3 region has 14 residues. Germline CDR1 and CDR2: GTSNPN and SVGIG (reference sequence). Sequencing was performed on peripheral blood mononuclear cells (PBMCs), taken before the fourth cycle of nivolumab. This chain uses TRBV30 with TRBJ1-6, with D perhaps TRBD1 (5 bases). The sequence was collected from a human donor with classical Hodgkin lymphoma. DNA for the CDR3: TGTGCCTGGAGTCTCGCAGGGATAGGCTCACCCCTCCACTTT. Protein sequence: CAWSLAGIGSPLHF.